The present entry profiles one T cell receptor (beta chain) with its context. What this receptor recognizes is not known. Base qualities are not at hand, and no much larger clone is one base apart. The data stem from a study of shared T cell receptors in the human thymus (dated by TCRdb to the early 2020s). At the level of the whole study: The study examined how self-reactive, shared T-cell receptor alpha chains are generated in the human thymus.

CDR1 and CDR2 are read off the germline V gene (reference sequence) as SGHNT and YYREEE. The CDR3 runs 18 residues from the cysteine to the phenylalanine. CDR3 DNA is the only sequence kept; it has 54 bases, read in frame from the first base. The junction carries 16 bases between V and J, which are trimmed by 0 bases and 0 bases respectively. The method was the immunoSEQ multiplex PCR assay. TCRdb obtained this table from immuneACCESS and retained in-frame rearrangements with V and J assigned. These tables miss some clones; where compared with another copy, unresolved V genes account for less than half of the shortfall, and the remainder is unexplained. The sample profile shows approximately 580,000 clones; around 78% of them were found once. Together, the top ten hold about 0.012% of the sample. The sample was also linked to a second study, of human thymus T cells. Reported in the second study: In Finland, the donors were immunologically healthy infants who were having open corrective cardiac surgery for congenital heart defects. Thymus tissue was obtained as surgical resects removed during corrective cardiac surgery. Biased V and J gene segment usage appeared to be present in both thymic and peripheral blood repertoires. According to the related research, thymic TCR repertoires were highly overlapping among unrelated individuals. TCR alpha and beta repertoires from fewer than ten infant thymus samples and four related peripheral blood samples were characterized in the study. The infant donors were about 7 to 244 days old, and the cohort included six or seven males and two females. Thymocytes were freed from the tissue by mechanical means and kept at -70 degrees C as pellets of 10-30 million cells. Genomic DNA was extracted from frozen cell pellets with a QIAsymphony instrument. The immunoSEQ multiplex PCR assay was used to amplify the TCRB and TCRAD loci from a standardized amount of quality-controlled genomic DNA. The amplicons covered the V(D)J region and were long enough to include the CDR3 and to identify the V and J genes. Through the commercial immunoSEQ service, the amplicons were sequenced on an Illumina platform. Primer bias and sequencing errors were corrected as previously described, and TCRAD and TCRB were defined on the basis of the IMGT database. Repertoires were analysed with immunoSEQ Analyzer 3.0 and VDJTools, covering basic statistics, V/J segment usage, diversity estimates, rarefaction and pairwise overlap. Diversity was estimated with Chao1, ChaoE, Efron-Thisted, Shannon and inverse Simpson indices, and also on datasets down-sampled to the smallest sample. For repertoire overlap, CDR3 nucleotide sequence, V gene and J gene had to match strictly, and clustering was done by Jaccard-based multidimensional scaling. On average, thymus samples yielded about 810,000 unique TCRB clonotypes, whereas blood samples yielded about 84,000.

Sequencing was carried out using thymocytes. The rearrangement joined TRBV5-4 to TRBJ2-1; a weak D assignment points to TRBD1 (5 bases agree). The clonotype comes from a boy younger than two with a congenital heart defect. Donor details come from another sample of the same person, matched by shared clones. The CDR3 protein is CASSLARVAGPSYNEQFF. The DNA sequence is TGTGCCAGCAGCTTGGCCAGGGTAGCTGGTCCCTCCTACAATGAGCAGTTCTTC.